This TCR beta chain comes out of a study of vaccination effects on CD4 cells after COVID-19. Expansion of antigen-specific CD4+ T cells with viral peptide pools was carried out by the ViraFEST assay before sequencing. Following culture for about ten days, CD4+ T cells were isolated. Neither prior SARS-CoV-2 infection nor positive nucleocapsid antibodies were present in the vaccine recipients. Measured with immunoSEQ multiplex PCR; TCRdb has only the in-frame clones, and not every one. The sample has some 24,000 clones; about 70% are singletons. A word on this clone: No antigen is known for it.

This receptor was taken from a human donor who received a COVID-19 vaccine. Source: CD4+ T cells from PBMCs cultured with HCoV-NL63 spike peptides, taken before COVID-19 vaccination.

CDR3 nucleotide sequence: TGCGCCAGCAGCTTGGCCGGAGGGGAGGGGAGGTATGGCTACACCTTC. The encoded protein is CASSLAGGEGRYGYTF. V and J are TRBV5-1 and TRBJ1-2; perhaps TRBD1 as D (5 bases). Trimming removed 0 bases at V and 5 bases at J, with 17 bases between. Germline lookup yields CDR1 SGHRS and CDR2 YFSETQ. The CDR3 sequence is 16 residues long.